Following are 9 T cell receptor beta chains from one sample sequenced in a study of cytomegalovirus exposure and HLA in healthy donors. This PCR relied on a set of 60 Vbeta primers and 13 Jbeta primers. The method was immunoSEQ multiplex PCR; TCRdb's version includes in-frame clones alone and lacks a portion of them. There are roughly 67,000 clones in the sample; about three quarters occur only once, and more than 7.5% lies in the top ten. The sample comprised PBMCs. These receptors were taken from a man aged 40-55 years in good health and CMV-seronegative.

This clone was picked up one time. The gene calls are TRBV7-2 and TRBJ2-6, with a possible D match to TRBD2 (6 bases). V shed 7 bases and J shed 0 bases, with 13 bases lying between them. Germline-derived CDR1 and CDR2 are SGHTA and FQGNSA. The CDR3 is 16 residues long. CDR3 protein: CASNGGSYSGANVLTF. The CDR3, as DNA: TGTGCCAGCAACGGAGGGAGTTACTCTGGGGCCAACGTCCTGACTTTC. The full variable domain, rest sourced from reference TRBV7-2 and TRBJ2-6, is GAGVSQSPSNKVTEKGKDVELRCDPISGHTALYWYRQSLGQGLEFLIYFQGNSAPDKSGLPSDRFSAERTGGSVSTLTIQRTQQEDSAVYLCASNGGSYSGANVLTFGAGSRLTVL.

CDR3 bases: TGTGCCAGCAGCAAAAGGGCGGACAGGGGAACAGATACGCAGTATTTT. Protein product: CASSKRADRGTDTQYF. The rearrangement joins TRBV21-1 to TRBJ2-3; the listed D gene, TRBD1, was not tested against the DNA. TRBV21-1 is a documented pseudogene. The CDR3 has 16 amino acids.

The chain employs TRBV11-1 and TRBJ2-7, with 13 bases lining up with TRBD2. Germline CDR1 is SGHAT and CDR2 is FQDESV (reference sequence). The CDR3 sequence is 18 residues long. J lost 7 bases, V lost 1 base, and 13 bases had no gene match. CDR3 in DNA: TGTGCCAGCAGCTTAGTGGGACCGTGGACTAGCGGGAGTTTGGAGCAGTACTTC. The encoded protein is CASSLVGPWTSGSLEQYF. Full variable domain (outside the CDR3, taken from reference TRBV11-1 and TRBJ2-7): EAEVAQSPRYKITEKSQAVAFWCDPISGHATLYWYRQILGQGPELLVQFQDESVVDDSQLPKDRFSAERLKGVDSTLKIQPAELGDSAMYLCASSLVGPWTSGSLEQYFGPGTRLTVT.

By share, this clone counts as medium-sized (0.01 to 0.1%). The chain joins TRBV18 to TRBJ1-2; TRBD1 matches 10 bases. The trim removed 2 bases at V and 7 bases at J, leaving 10 bases unmatched. The length of the CDR3 is 16 residues. Germline CDR1 and CDR2: KGHSH and LQKENI. CDR3 sequence: CASSPSGTGDGAGYTF. In nucleotides, the CDR3 is TGTGCCAGCTCACCATCCGGGACAGGGGACGGCGCTGGCTACACCTTC.

This clone was observed a handful of times. This chain uses TRBV7-7 with TRBJ2-7, with a weak D call TRBD2 (6 bases). V lost 1 base and J 6 bases, leaving 10 bases between the germline ends. The CDR3 loop spans 13 amino acids. The germline V gene has CDR1 SSHAT and CDR2 FNYEAQ (reference sequence). CDR3 nucleotides: TGTGCCAGCAGCTTAGGGGAGGTGAGCGAGCAGTACTTC. Residues: CASSLGEVSEQYF.

V is TRBV28 and J is TRBJ2-7; unclear D gene. The germline CDR1 and CDR2 sequences are MDHEN and SYDVKM. The CDR3 is 12 amino acids. V shed 6 bases and J shed 0 bases, with 6 bases lying between them. The CDR3 reads CASSNSSYEQYF. Written as DNA, the CDR3 is TGTGCCAGCAGCAACAGCTCCTACGAGCAGTACTTC.

Concerning this clone itself: This specimen includes other DNA sequences encoding the same CDR3. This chain links TRBV11-2 with TRBJ1-2, with D possibly being TRBD1 (6 bases). Trimming took 1 base from V and 6 from J, leaving 15 bases between them. Germline V CDR1 and CDR2: SGHAT, FQNNGV. The CDR3 totals 15 residues. Here the CDR3 reads CASSLGAGGLDGYTF. The CDR3 nucleotides are TGTGCCAGCAGCTTAGGGGCGGGGGGCTTAGATGGCTACACCTTC.

The V gene is TRBV6-6, the J gene TRBJ2-5; D perhaps matches TRBD1 (6 bases). The V gene's germline CDR1 is MNHNY and CDR2 SVGAGI (reference sequence). Trimming shortened V by 8 bases and J by 0 bases, and 16 bases separated the two germline ends. The CDR3 runs to 15 residues. CDR3 loop: CASHKGVAYQETQYF. The CDR3, as DNA: TGTGCCAGCCATAAGGGGGTAGCCTACCAAGAGACCCAGTACTTC.

This clone is a singleton in its sample. Sequence at one end of the junction differs from germline and may be a read error. CDR3 amino acids: CSSSLVYSGQLQYHNEQFF. Written as DNA, the CDR3 is TGTTCCAGCAGCTTAGTTTATAGCGGGCAACTTCAATACCACAATGAGCAGTTCTTC. The chain joins TRBV7-9 to TRBJ2-1, with 7 positions matching TRBD2. The CDR3 length is 19 residues. Germline V gene sequence: CDR1 SEHNR, CDR2 FQNEAQ (reference sequence).